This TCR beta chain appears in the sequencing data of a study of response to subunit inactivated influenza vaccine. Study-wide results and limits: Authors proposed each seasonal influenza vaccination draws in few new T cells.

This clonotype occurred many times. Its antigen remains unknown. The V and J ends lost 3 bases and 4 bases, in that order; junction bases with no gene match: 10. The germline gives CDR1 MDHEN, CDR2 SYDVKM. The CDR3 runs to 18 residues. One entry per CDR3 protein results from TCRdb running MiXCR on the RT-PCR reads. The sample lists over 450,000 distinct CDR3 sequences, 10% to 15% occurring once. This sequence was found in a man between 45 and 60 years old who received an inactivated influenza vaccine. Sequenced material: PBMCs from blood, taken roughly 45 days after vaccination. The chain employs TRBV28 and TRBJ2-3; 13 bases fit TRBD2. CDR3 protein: CASSFPTTSGGSADTQYF. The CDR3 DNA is TGTGCCAGCAGTTTCCCTACGACTAGCGGGGGGTCCGCAGATACGCAGTATTTT.